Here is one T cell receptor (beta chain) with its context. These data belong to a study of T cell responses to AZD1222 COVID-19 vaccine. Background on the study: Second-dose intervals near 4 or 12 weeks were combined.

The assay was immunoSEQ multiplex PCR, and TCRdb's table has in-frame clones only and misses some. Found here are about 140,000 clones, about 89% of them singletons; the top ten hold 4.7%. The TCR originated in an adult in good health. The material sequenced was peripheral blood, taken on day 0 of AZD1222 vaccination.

This chain's CDR3 is CASSLLSNTGELFF. CDR3 coding DNA: TGTGCCAGCAGTTTATTAAGCAACACCGGGGAGCTGTTTTTT. The chain links TRBV27 to TRBJ2-2; D call uncertain. This CDR3 is 14 amino acids long. Trimming pared 1 base from V and 2 bases from J, leaving 5 bases between. Looked up from germline, CDR1 is MNHEY and CDR2 is SMNVEV (reference sequence).